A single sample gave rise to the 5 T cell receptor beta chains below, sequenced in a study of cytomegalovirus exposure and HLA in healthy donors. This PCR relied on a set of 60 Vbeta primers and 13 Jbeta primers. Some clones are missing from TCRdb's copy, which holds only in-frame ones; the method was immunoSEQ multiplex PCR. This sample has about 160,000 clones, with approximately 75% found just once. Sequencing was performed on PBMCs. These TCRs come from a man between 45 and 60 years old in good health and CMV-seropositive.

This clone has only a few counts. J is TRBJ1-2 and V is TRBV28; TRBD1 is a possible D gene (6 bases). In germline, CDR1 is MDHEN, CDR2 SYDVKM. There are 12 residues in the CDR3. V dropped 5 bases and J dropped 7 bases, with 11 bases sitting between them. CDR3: CASSLGGIGYTF. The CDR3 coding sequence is TGTGCCAGCAGTCTAGGGGGAATTGGCTACACCTTC.

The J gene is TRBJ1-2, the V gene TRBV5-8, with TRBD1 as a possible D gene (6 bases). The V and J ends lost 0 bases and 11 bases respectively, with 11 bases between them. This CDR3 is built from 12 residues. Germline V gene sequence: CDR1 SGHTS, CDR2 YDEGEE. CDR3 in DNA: TGTGCCAGCAGCTTGGGGTCACAGGGATACACCTTC. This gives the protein CASSLGSQGYTF.

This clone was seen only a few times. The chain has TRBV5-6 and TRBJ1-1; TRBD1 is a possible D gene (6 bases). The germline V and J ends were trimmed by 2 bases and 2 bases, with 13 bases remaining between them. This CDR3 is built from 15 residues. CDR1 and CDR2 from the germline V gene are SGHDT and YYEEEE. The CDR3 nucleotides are TGTGCCAGCAGCTTTCAGGGGTCCGTTAACACTGAAGCTTTCTTT. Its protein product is CASSFQGSVNTEAFF.

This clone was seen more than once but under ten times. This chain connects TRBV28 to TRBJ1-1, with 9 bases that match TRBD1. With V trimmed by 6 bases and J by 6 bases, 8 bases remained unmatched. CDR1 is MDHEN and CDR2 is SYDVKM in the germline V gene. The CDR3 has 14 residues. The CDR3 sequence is CASSPGQGRAEAFF. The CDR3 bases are TGTGCCAGCAGCCCTGGACAGGGGCGGGCTGAAGCTTTCTTT.

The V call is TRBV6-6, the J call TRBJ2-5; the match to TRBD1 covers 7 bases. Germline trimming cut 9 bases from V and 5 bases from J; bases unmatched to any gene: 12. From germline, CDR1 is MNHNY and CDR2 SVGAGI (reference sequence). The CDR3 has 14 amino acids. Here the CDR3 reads CASMDRVTGETQYF. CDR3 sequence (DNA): TGTGCCAGTATGGATCGGGTGACAGGGGAGACCCAGTACTTC.